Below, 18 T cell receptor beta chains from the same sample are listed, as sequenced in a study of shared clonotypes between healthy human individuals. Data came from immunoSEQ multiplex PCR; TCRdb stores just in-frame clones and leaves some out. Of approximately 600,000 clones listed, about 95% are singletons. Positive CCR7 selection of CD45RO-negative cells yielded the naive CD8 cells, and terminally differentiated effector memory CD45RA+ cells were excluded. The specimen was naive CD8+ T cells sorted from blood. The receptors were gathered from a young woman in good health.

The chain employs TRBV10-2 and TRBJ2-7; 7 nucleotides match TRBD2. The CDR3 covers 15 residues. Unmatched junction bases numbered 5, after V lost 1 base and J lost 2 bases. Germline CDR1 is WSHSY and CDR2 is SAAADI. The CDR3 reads CASSEFGRGTYEQYF. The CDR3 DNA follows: TGCGCCAGCAGTGAGTTCGGGCGGGGGACCTACGAGCAGTACTTC.

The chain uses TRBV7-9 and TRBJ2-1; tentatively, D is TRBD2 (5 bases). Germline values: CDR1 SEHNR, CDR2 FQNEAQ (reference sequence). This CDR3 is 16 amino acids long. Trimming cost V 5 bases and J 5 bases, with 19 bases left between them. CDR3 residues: CASSPVDLLLDNEQFF. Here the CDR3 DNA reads TGTGCCAGCAGCCCCGTGGACCTCTTACTAGACAATGAGCAGTTCTTC.

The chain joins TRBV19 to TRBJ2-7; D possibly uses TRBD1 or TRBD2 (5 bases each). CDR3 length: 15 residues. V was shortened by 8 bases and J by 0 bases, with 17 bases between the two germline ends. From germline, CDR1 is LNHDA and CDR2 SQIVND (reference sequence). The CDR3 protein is CASGETAGSSYEQYF. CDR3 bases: TGTGCCAGTGGGGAGACAGCAGGGAGCTCCTACGAGCAGTACTTC.

This CDR3 is CASRDGTLGEQFF. The DNA for the CDR3 is TGTGCCAGCAGGGACGGGACACTCGGCGAGCAGTTCTTC. This chain connects TRBV6-5 to TRBJ2-1, with D perhaps matching TRBD1 (6 bases). V was pared by 6 bases and J by 10 bases, with 16 bases between. The CDR3 contains 13 residues. Looked up from germline, CDR1 is MNHEY and CDR2 is SVGAGI.

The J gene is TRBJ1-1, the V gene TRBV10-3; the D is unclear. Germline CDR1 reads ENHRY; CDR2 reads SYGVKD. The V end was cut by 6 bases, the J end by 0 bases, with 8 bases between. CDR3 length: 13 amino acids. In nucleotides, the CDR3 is TGTGCCATCAGAACAGAAATGAACACTGAAGCTTTCTTT. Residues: CAIRTEMNTEAFF.

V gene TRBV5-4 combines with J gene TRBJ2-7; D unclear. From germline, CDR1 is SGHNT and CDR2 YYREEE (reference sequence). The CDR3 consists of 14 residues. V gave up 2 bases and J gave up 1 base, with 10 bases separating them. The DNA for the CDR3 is TGTGCCAGCAGCTTCCTGGACGAGTCCTACGAGCAGTACTTC. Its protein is CASSFLDESYEQYF. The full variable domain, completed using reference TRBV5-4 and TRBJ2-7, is ETGVTQSPTHLIKTRGQQVTLRCSSQSGHNTVSWYQQALGQGPQFIFQYYREEENGRGNFPPRFSGLQFPNYSSELNVNALELDDSALYLCASSFLDESYEQYFGPGTRLTVT.

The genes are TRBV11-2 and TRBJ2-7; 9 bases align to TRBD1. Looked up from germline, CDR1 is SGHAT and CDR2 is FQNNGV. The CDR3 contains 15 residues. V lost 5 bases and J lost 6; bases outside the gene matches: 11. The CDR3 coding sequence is TGTGCCAGCAGCGCCAGGGGACAGGGAGTCGGCGAGCAGTACTTC. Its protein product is CASSARGQGVGEQYF.

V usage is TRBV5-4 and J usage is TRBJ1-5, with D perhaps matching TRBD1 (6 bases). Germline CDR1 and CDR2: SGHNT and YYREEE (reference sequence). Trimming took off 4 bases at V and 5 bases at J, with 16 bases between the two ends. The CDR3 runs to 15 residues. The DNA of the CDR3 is TGTGCCAGCAGCGGTTCCTGGGGGGCGGATCAGCCCCAGCATTTT. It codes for CASSGSWGADQPQHF.

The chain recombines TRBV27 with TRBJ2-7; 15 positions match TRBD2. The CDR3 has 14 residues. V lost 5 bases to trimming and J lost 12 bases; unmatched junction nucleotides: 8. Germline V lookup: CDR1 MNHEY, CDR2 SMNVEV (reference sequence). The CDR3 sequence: CASSPGLAGGPLYF. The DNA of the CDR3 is TGTGCCAGCAGTCCCGGACTAGCGGGAGGGCCGCTGTACTTC.

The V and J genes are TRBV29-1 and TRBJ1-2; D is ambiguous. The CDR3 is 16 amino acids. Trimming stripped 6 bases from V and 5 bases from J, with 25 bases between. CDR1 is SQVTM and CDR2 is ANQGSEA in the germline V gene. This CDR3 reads CSVVGGLETALYGYTF. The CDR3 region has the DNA TGCAGCGTGGTGGGCGGATTAGAAACTGCTTTGTATGGCTACACCTTC.

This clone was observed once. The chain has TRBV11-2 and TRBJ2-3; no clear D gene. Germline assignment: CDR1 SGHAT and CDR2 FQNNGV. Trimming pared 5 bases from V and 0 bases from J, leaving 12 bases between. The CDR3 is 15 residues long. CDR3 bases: TGTGCCAGCAGCGGCTGGGCCTCTAGCACAGATACGCAGTATTTT. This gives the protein CASSGWASSTDTQYF.

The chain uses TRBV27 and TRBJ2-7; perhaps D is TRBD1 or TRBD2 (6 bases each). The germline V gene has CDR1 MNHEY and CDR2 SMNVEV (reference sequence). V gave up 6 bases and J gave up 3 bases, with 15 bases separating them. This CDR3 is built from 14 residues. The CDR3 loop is CASRETGANYEQYF. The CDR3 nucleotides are TGTGCCAGCAGGGAAACGGGGGCCAACTACGAGCAGTACTTC.

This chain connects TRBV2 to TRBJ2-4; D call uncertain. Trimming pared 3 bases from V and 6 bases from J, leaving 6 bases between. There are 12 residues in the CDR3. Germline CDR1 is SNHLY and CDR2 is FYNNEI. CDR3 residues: CASSDLGNIQYF. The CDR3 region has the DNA TGTGCCAGCAGTGATTTGGGAAACATTCAGTACTTC.

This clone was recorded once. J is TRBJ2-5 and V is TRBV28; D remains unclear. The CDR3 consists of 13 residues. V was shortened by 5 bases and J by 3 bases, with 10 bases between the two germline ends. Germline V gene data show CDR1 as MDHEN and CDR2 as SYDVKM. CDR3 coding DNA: TGTGCCAGCAGTCCCCCCCCTGAAGAGACCCAGTACTTC. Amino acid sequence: CASSPPPEETQYF.

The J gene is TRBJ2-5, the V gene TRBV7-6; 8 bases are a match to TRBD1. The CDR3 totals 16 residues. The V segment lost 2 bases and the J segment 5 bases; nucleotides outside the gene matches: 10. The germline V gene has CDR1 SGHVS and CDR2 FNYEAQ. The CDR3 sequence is CASSLRDRSLRETQYF. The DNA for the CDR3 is TGTGCCAGCAGCTTACGGGACAGGAGCCTCCGGGAGACCCAGTACTTC.

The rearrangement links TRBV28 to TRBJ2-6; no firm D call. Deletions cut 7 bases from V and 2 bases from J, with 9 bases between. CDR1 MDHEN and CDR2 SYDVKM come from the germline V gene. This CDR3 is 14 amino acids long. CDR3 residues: CASTLSPGANVLTF. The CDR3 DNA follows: TGTGCCAGCACCCTTAGTCCTGGGGCCAACGTCCTGACTTTC.

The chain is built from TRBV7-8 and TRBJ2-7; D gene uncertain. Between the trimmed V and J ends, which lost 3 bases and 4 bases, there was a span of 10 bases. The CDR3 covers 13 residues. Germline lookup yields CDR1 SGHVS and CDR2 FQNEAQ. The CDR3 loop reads CASSLWVGYEQYF. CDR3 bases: TGTGCCAGCAGCTTGTGGGTCGGATACGAGCAGTACTTC.

This CDR3 reads CASSSRLAGGVTNFEQFF. The CDR3 DNA reads as TGTGCCAGCAGCTCCCGACTAGCGGGAGGAGTGACGAATTTTGAGCAGTTCTTC. This chain joins TRBV7-8 and TRBJ2-1, with 13 bases matching TRBD2. Germline CDR1 SGHVS, CDR2 FQNEAQ. The CDR3 has 18 amino acids. The trim removed 4 bases at V and 9 bases at J, leaving 15 bases unmatched.